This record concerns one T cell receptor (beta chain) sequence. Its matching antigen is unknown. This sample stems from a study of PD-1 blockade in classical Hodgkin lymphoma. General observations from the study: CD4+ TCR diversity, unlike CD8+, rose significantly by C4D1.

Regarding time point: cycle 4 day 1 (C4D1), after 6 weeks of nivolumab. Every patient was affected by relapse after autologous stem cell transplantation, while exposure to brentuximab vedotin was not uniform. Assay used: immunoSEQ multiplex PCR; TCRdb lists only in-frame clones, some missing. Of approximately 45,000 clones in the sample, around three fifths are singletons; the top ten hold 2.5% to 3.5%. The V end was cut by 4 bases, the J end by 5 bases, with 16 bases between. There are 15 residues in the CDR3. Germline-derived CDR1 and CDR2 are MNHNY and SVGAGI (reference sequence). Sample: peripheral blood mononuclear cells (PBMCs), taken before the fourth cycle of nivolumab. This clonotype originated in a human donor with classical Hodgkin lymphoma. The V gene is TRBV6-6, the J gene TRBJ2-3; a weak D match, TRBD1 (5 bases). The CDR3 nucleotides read TGTGCCAGCAGTTCTCCACAGGACCTCGTAGATACGCAGTATTTT. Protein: CASSSPQDLVDTQYF.